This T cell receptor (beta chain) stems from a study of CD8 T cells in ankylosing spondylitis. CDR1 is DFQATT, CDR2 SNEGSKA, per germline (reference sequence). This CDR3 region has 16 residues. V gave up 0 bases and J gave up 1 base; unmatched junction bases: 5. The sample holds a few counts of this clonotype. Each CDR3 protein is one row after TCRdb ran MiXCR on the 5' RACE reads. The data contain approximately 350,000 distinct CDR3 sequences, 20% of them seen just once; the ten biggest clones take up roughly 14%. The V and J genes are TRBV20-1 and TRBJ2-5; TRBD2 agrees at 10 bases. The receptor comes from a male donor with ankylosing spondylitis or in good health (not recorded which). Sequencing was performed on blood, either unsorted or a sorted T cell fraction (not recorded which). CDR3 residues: CSARDILAGPQETQYF. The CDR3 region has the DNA TGCAGTGCTAGAGATATACTAGCGGGGCCCCAAGAGACCCAGTACTTC.